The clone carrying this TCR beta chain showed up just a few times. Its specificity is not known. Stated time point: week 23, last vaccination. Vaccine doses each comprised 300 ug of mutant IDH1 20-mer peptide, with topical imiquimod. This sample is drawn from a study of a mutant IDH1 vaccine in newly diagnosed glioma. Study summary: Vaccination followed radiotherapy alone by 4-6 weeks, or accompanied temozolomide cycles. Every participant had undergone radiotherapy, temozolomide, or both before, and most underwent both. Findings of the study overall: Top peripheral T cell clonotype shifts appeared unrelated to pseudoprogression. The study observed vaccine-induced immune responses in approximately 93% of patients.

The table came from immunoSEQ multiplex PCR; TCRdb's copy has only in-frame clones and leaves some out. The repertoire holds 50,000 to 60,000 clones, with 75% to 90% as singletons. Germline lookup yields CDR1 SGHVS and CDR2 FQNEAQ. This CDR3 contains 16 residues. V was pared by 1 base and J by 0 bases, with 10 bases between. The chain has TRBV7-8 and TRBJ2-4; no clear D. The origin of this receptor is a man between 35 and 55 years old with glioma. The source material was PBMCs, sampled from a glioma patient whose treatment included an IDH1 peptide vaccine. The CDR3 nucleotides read TGTGCCAGCAGCTTAGGGCAGTCGTTAGCCAAAAACATTCAGTACTTC. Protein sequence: CASSLGQSLAKNIQYF.